This T cell receptor beta chain originates from a study of blood T cell repertoires in COVID-19. The V segment lost 2 bases and the J segment 5 bases; nucleotides outside the gene matches: 5. From germline, CDR1 is LNHDA and CDR2 SQIVND (reference sequence). The CDR3 extends over 15 amino acids. Using immunoSEQ multiplex PCR, the repertoire was profiled, and TCRdb retains in-frame clones only, with some absent. The table includes about 170,000 clones, 86% detected once. Only one count was recorded for this clone. The sequenced sample was peripheral blood. This chain joins TRBV19 and TRBJ2-1, with 8 bases aligning to TRBD1. This receptor was taken from a woman of 80 years or more in a cohort sampled during active or convalescent COVID-19. Here the CDR3 reads CASSISRRGHNEQFF. CDR3 in DNA: TGTGCCAGTAGTATAAGCCGCAGGGGGCACAATGAGCAGTTCTTC.